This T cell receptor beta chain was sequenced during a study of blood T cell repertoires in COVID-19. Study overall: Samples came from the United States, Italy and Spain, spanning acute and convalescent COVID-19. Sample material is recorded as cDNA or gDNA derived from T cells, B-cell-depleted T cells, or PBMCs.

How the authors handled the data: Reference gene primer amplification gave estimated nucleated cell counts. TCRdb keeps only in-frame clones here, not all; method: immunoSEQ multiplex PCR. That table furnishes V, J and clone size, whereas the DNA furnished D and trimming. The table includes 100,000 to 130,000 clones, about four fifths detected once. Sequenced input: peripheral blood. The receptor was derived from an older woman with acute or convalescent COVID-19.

Here the CDR3 reads CASSLGRTTSYEQYF. In DNA, the CDR3 is TGCGCCAGCAGCTTAGGGCGGACTACCTCCTACGAGCAGTACTTC. The chain has TRBV5-1 and TRBJ2-7; D is perhaps TRBD2 (6 bases). Per the germline V gene, CDR1 is SGHRS and CDR2 is YFSETQ. CDR3 length equals 15 residues. V was cut by 2 bases and J by 0 bases, with 12 bases left in between.